The source of this T cell receptor beta chain is a study of cytotoxic CD8 clonotypes in ibrutinib-treated CLL. About the research overall: The patients comprised approximately eleven relapsed/refractory and over 14 treatment-naive cases, roughly 18 IGHV unmutated.

Trimming pared 6 bases from V and 7 bases from J, leaving 15 bases between. Germline values: CDR1 PRHDT, CDR2 FYEKMQ (reference sequence). This CDR3 is built from 14 residues. Note on this clone: Its specificity is not known.

The study, taken as a whole, reports: Once treatment began, public clonotypes, which were uncommon, contracted or stayed stable. Baseline clonality exceeded age-matched healthy donors and tracked circulating CD8+ T-cell counts.

The repertoire was sequenced with immunoSEQ multiplex PCR; TCRdb's copy has only in-frame clones and lacks some. Here the sample spans some 170,000 clones, about 88% being singletons. The origin of this receptor is a human donor with chronic lymphocytic leukemia. This chain uses TRBV13 with TRBJ1-4, with a weak D call TRBD1 (6 bases). This material consisted of PBMCs, taken at disease progression, from a patient treated with ibrutinib. The CDR3 loop reads CASSPRGSGEKLFF. CDR3 bases: TGTGCCAGCAGTCCCAGGGGTTCGGGTGAAAAACTGTTTTTT.